This T cell receptor beta chain was sequenced for a study of blood T cell repertoires in COVID-19. Looking at the study overall: From the United States, Italy and Spain came samples of acute and convalescent COVID-19. PBMCs, B-cell-depleted T cells, or T cells provided the cDNA or gDNA that made up the material.

As to this clone: The sample holds other DNA sequences that translate to the same CDR3.

In the source study's methods: How many nucleated cells were present was estimated from reference gene primer amplification. Profiling relied on immunoSEQ multiplex PCR, and the TCRdb table lists in-frame clones only, not all of them. That table gives V, J and clone size, and the DNA gave D and trimming. The table has 300,000 or so clones, around 88% seen once; the top ten hold 1.5% to 2%. Sequenced material: peripheral blood. The source of this sequence is a woman in her fifties or sixties with acute or convalescent COVID-19.

CDR3 loop: CASSLGGGYEQYF. Here the CDR3 DNA reads TGTGCCAGCAGTCTGGGGGGTGGGTACGAGCAGTACTTC. The V and J genes are TRBV27 and TRBJ2-7; D is perhaps TRBD2 (6 bases). V was cut by 5 bases and J by 4 bases, with 12 bases left in between. CDR3 length: 13 residues. Germline lookup yields CDR1 MNHEY and CDR2 SMNVEV (reference sequence).